What follows describes a single T cell receptor (beta chain). This entry comes from a study of regulatory and conventional T cells in RAG deficiency. CDR3 length: 14 amino acids. The V gene lost 4 bases and the J gene lost 4 bases, with 14 bases spanning the gap. CDR1 is SGHNT and CDR2 is YYREEE in the germline V gene (reference sequence). TCRdb's copy holds only in-frame clones and misses some; the assay was immunoSEQ multiplex PCR. The sample holds about 9,100 clones, around 94% seen once. Blood CD4+ CD25-low CD127-high conventional T cells supplied the genomic DNA template. RAG-deficient patients with SCID, Omenn syndrome, or combined immunodeficiency.

The sequence was obtained from a human donor with RAG deficiency presenting as severe combined immunodeficiency. The sample taken for sequencing was CD4+ effector T cells sorted from blood. V usage is TRBV5-4 and J usage is TRBJ2-5; D possibly matches TRBD1 or TRBD2 (5 bases each). In nucleotides, the CDR3 is TGTGCCAGCAGCGGGGGACGGCCGCGAGAGACCCAGTACTTC. Translation: CASSGGRPRETQYF.